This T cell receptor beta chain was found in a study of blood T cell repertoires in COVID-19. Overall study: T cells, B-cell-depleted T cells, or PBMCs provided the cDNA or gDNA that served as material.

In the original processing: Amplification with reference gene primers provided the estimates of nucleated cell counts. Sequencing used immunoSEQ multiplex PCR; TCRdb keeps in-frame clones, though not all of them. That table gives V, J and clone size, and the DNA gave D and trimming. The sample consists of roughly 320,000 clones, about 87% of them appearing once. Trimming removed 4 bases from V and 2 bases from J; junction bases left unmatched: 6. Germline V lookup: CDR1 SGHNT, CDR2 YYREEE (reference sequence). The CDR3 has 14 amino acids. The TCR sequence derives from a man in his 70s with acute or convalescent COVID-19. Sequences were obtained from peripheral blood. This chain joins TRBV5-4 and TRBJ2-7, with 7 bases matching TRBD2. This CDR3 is CASSSSGGAYEQYF. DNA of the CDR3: TGTGCCAGCAGCAGCTCGGGGGGAGCCTACGAGCAGTACTTC. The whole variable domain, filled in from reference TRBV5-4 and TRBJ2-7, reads ETGVTQSPTHLIKTRGQQVTLRCSSQSGHNTVSWYQQALGQGPQFIFQYYREEENGRGNFPPRFSGLQFPNYSSELNVNALELDDSALYLCASSSSGGAYEQYFGPGTRLTVT.